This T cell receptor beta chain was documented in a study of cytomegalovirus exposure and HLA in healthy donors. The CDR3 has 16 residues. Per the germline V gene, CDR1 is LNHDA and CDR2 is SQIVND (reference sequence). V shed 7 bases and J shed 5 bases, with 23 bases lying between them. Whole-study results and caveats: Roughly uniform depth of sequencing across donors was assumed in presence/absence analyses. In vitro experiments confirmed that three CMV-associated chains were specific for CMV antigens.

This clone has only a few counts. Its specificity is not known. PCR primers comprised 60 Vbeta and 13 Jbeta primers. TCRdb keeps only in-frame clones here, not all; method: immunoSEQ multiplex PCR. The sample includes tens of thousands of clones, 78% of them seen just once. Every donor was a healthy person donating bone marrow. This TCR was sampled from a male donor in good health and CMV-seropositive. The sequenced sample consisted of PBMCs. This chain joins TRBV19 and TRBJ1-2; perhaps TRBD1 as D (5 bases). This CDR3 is CASTPLRRGASYGYTF. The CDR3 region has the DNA TGTGCCAGTACTCCGCTTCGTAGGGGCGCCAGTTATGGCTACACCTTC.